One sample yielded the 32 T cell receptor beta chains listed below, sequenced in a study of control samples from healthy donors and cancer patients (TCRdb year 2020). The library was generated by the immunoSEQ multiplex PCR assay. Drawn from immuneACCESS, this table holds only the in-frame rearrangements with V and J called that TCRdb kept. Clones are partly lost; checked studies trace under half to an unresolved V gene and leave the rest unexplained. The sample profile shows about 92,000 clones; approximately 82% of them were found once. Of the sample, around 9.1% falls within the top ten clones. The specimen sequenced was blood. These receptors were collected from an older woman in good health.

The chain uses TRBV9 and TRBJ1-6; D gene unclear. V was trimmed by 3 bases and J by 9 bases, leaving 10 bases between them. CDR1 is SGDLS and CDR2 is YYNGEE in the germline V gene. The CDR3 spans 13 residues. The CDR3 coding sequence is TGTGCCAGCAGCGCCCAACACAGTTCACCCCTCCACTTT. Residues: CASSAQHSSPLHF.

The rearrangement links TRBV27 to TRBJ1-2; D not resolved. V dropped 6 bases and J dropped 0 bases, with 5 bases sitting between them. This CDR3 comprises 12 residues. Per the germline V gene, CDR1 is MNHEY and CDR2 is SMNVEV (reference sequence). The CDR3 reads CASRRANYGYTF. In DNA form, the CDR3 reads TGTGCCAGCAGAAGAGCTAACTATGGCTACACCTTC.

The chain uses TRBV5-1 and TRBJ2-2; perhaps D is TRBD1 or TRBD2 (5 bases each). The CDR3 totals 16 residues. V was shortened by 0 bases and J by 4 bases, with 13 bases between the two germline ends. Germline CDR1 reads SGHRS; CDR2 reads YFSETQ. The CDR3 reads CASSLGDLSGTGELFF. The CDR3 region has the DNA TGCGCCAGCAGCTTGGGGGACCTTTCTGGCACCGGGGAGCTGTTTTTT.

J is TRBJ2-2 and V is TRBV9; 8 nucleotides match TRBD2. This CDR3 region has 17 residues. Trimming took 1 base from V and 0 from J; bases not matched to a gene: 5. CDR1 and CDR2 from the germline V gene are SGDLS and YYNGEE. Here the CDR3 reads CASSVMASGPNTGELFF. CDR3 nucleotides: TGTGCCAGCAGCGTAATGGCTAGCGGGCCGAACACCGGGGAGCTGTTTTTT.

The chain carries TRBV7-9 and TRBJ1-1; 8 nucleotides agree with TRBD1. The CDR3 runs 15 residues. Germline V lookup: CDR1 SEHNR, CDR2 FQNEAQ (reference sequence). Germline trimming cut 6 bases from V and 0 bases from J; bases unmatched to any gene: 6. The CDR3 is CASSSRTGLNTEAFF. CDR3 nucleotide sequence: TGTGCCAGCAGTTCCCGGACAGGGTTGAACACTGAAGCTTTCTTT.

The chain has TRBV3-1 (or the pseudogene TRBV3-2) and TRBJ2-3; no reliable D call. This CDR3 is built from 12 residues. V lost 2 bases and J 12 bases, leaving 12 bases between the germline ends. CDR1 and CDR2 from the germline V gene are LGHDT and YNNKEL (reference sequence). The CDR3 bases are TGTGCCAGCAGCCAAACCACGGGTGCCCAGTATTTT. Translating it yields CASSQTTGAQYF.

V and J are TRBV6-2 or TRBV6-3 and TRBJ1-5; a weak D match, TRBD1 (6 bases). The V end was cut by 2 bases, the J end by 8 bases, with 19 bases between. The CDR3 has 16 residues. CDR1 MNHEY and CDR2 SVGEGT come from the germline V gene. The CDR3 sequence is CASSYPAWGGTKPQHF. CDR3 DNA sequence: TGTGCCAGCAGTTACCCCGCTTGGGGGGGCACAAAGCCCCAGCATTTT.

V usage is TRBV5-1 and J usage is TRBJ1-4; no firm D call. Between the trimmed V and J ends, which lost 3 bases and 1 base, there was a span of 16 bases. The germline gives CDR1 SGHRS, CDR2 YFSETQ. The CDR3 is made up of 17 amino acids. CDR3 loop: CASSWRATGITNEKLFF. The CDR3 coding sequence is TGCGCCAGCAGCTGGAGGGCCACGGGGATAACTAATGAAAAACTGTTTTTT.

J is TRBJ1-5 and V is TRBV19, with D perhaps matching TRBD1 (5 bases). Trimming pared 6 bases from V and 2 bases from J, leaving 14 bases between. This CDR3 has 15 amino acids. Germline loops: CDR1 LNHDA, CDR2 SQIVND (reference sequence). The CDR3 loop is CASSLGLGGNQPQHF. CDR3 nucleotide sequence: TGTGCCAGTAGCCTGGGACTTGGGGGCAATCAGCCCCAGCATTTT.

The chain couples TRBV11-2 to TRBJ2-3; D gene unclear. V was trimmed by 5 bases and J by 3 bases, leaving 15 bases between them. The CDR3 is 15 residues long. Germline CDR1 is SGHAT and CDR2 is FQNNGV. This CDR3 reads CASSPVGLETDTQYF. The CDR3 nucleotides are TGTGCCAGCAGCCCTGTTGGGCTTGAGACAGATACGCAGTATTTT.

V gene TRBV10-3 combines with J gene TRBJ2-2; a possible D gene is TRBD1 (5 bases). Germline V gene lookup returns CDR1 ENHRY and CDR2 SYGVKD. CDR3 length: 15 residues. Trimming took off 3 bases at V and 7 bases at J, with 15 bases between the two ends. This chain's CDR3 is CAISDGMGRDGELFF. CDR3 nucleotide sequence: TGTGCCATCAGTGATGGTATGGGGCGCGACGGGGAGCTGTTTTTT.

V and J are TRBV18 and TRBJ2-3; D possibly corresponds to TRBD2 (5 bases). The CDR3 length is 13 residues. Germline CDR1 and CDR2: KGHSH and LQKENI. V was cut by 4 bases and J by 6 bases, with 11 bases left in between. The CDR3 loop is CASSRIREDTQYF. The CDR3, as DNA: TGTGCCAGCTCACGTATAAGGGAGGATACGCAGTATTTT.

The CDR3 loop is CASSPLGGLLYGYTF. CDR3 nucleotide sequence: TGTGCCAGTAGTCCGCTCGGGGGGCTTCTGTATGGCTACACCTTC. V gene TRBV19 combines with J gene TRBJ1-2; tentative D call: TRBD1 (6 bases). The CDR3 is 15 amino acids. In germline, CDR1 is LNHDA, CDR2 SQIVND (reference sequence). V shed 5 bases and J shed 5 bases, with 18 bases lying between them. Full variable domain (outside the CDR3, taken from reference TRBV19 and TRBJ1-2): DGGITQSPKYLFRKEGQNVTLSCEQNLNHDAMYWYRQDPGQGLRLIYYSQIVNDFQKGDIAEGYSVSREKKESFPLTVTSAQKNPTAFYLCASSPLGGLLYGYTFGSGTRLTVV.

The chain recombines TRBV5-1 with TRBJ2-3; perhaps TRBD2 as D (5 bases). The CDR3 consists of 14 residues. The germline V gene has CDR1 SGHRS and CDR2 YFSETQ. Trimming pared 4 bases from V and 5 bases from J, leaving 14 bases between. This chain's CDR3 is CASSPTIAEDTQYF. In DNA form, the CDR3 reads TGCGCCAGCAGCCCGACTATAGCAGAAGATACGCAGTATTTT. The entire variable domain, with the rest obtained from reference TRBV5-1 and TRBJ2-3, is as follows: KAGVTQTPRYLIKTRGQQVTLSCSPISGHRSVSWYQQTPGQGLQFLFEYFSETQRNKGNFPGRFSGRQFSNSRSEMNVSTLELGDSALYLCASSPTIAEDTQYFGPGTRLTVL.

The CDR3 is CASSFLTSGYEQYF. The CDR3, as DNA: TGTGCCAGCAGTTTTTTAACTAGCGGATACGAGCAGTACTTC. The chain couples TRBV28 to TRBJ2-7, with 8 bases matching TRBD2. The CDR3 has 14 residues. Germline CDR1 MDHEN, CDR2 SYDVKM. J gave up 4 bases and V 3 bases, and 5 bases lay outside the gene matches.

The J gene is TRBJ2-4, the V gene TRBV10-2; D possibly matches TRBD1 or TRBD2 (6 bases each). The germline V and J ends were trimmed by 2 bases and 4 bases, with 15 bases remaining between them. The CDR3 runs to 16 residues. Germline V gene lookup returns CDR1 WSHSY and CDR2 SAAADI. The CDR3 region has the DNA TGCGCCAGCAGTGAGCGGGGGCCCACCAGAAAAAACATTCAGTACTTC. It yields the protein CASSERGPTRKNIQYF.

The V gene is TRBV10-3, the J gene TRBJ2-7; D remains unclear. The CDR3 is 16 amino acids. In germline, CDR1 is ENHRY, CDR2 SYGVKD. V lost 2 bases to trimming and J lost 0 bases, with 14 bases between them. CDR3 residues: CAISEGLLKSSYEQYF. DNA of the CDR3: TGTGCCATCAGTGAGGGCCTTCTCAAAAGCTCCTACGAGCAGTACTTC.

The chain links TRBV4-3 to TRBJ2-3; TRBD2 aligns across 7 bases. Germline CDR1 LGHNA, CDR2 YSLEER. V shed 3 bases and J 3 bases; nucleotides not matched to a gene: 6. This CDR3 is 15 amino acids long. The CDR3 DNA follows: TGCGCCAGCAGCCAGGTCGGGGGGATGACAGATACGCAGTATTTT. Translated, it gives CASSQVGGMTDTQYF.

V and J are TRBV5-1 and TRBJ2-7; 8 bases agree with TRBD1. Trimming removed 3 bases from V and 0 bases from J; junction bases left unmatched: 8. The germline CDR1 and CDR2 sequences are SGHRS and YFSETQ. CDR3 size: 16 residues. In DNA form, the CDR3 reads TGCGCCAGCAGCTCGTCCCAGGGGGCAGCCTCCTACGAGCAGTACTTC. Protein: CASSSSQGAASYEQYF.

The CDR3 spells CASSTTSGTKNSPLHF. For the CDR3, the DNA is TGTGCCAGCAGTACAACTTCCGGGACAAAAAATTCACCCCTCCACTTT. The V and J genes are TRBV6-6 and TRBJ1-6; a possible D gene is TRBD1 (6 bases). Per germline, CDR1 MNHNY and CDR2 SVGAGI (reference sequence). The CDR3 extends over 16 amino acids. Trimming removed 5 bases from V and 7 bases from J, with 18 bases in between.

The rearrangement joins TRBV2 to TRBJ2-1; D is uncertain. The V and J ends lost 7 bases and 10 bases respectively, with 14 bases between them. There are 12 residues in the CDR3. Germline CDR1 reads SNHLY; CDR2 reads FYNNEI. This CDR3 reads CASTLLGGEQFF. CDR3 DNA: TGTGCCAGCACCCTACTGGGCGGAGAGCAGTTCTTC. Full variable domain (missing parts from reference TRBV2 and TRBJ2-1): EPEVTQTPSHQVTQMGQEVILRCVPISNHLYFYWYRQILGQKVEFLVSFYNNEISEKSEIFDDQFSVERPDGSNFTLKIRSTKLEDSAMYFCASTLLGGEQFFGPGTRLTVL.

The rearrangement joins TRBV19 to TRBJ2-1, with 8 bases fitting TRBD2. Germline values: CDR1 LNHDA, CDR2 SQIVND (reference sequence). This CDR3 is 15 amino acids long. Trimming took 0 bases from V and 8 from J; bases not matched to a gene: 6. This chain's CDR3 is CASSIEALAAHEQFF. The CDR3 DNA reads TGTGCCAGTAGTATAGAAGCACTAGCGGCTCATGAGCAGTTCTTC.

V usage is TRBV2 and J usage is TRBJ1-3; 7 nucleotides line up with TRBD1. The germline CDR1 and CDR2 sequences are SNHLY and FYNNEI. J was trimmed by 0 bases and V by 6 bases; bases with no gene match: 5. The CDR3 has 15 residues. The CDR3 DNA is TGTGCCAGCAGAGTACAGGGGCTCTCTGGAAACACCATATATTTT. Protein: CASRVQGLSGNTIYF.

This chain joins TRBV7-2 and TRBJ1-3; no definite D call. The CDR3 is made up of 14 amino acids. CDR1 and CDR2 from the germline V gene are SGHTA and FQGNSA. The V and J ends lost 3 bases and 4 bases respectively, with 10 bases between them. CDR3: CASSLNSIGNTIYF. In DNA form, the CDR3 reads TGTGCCAGCAGCTTGAACAGCATCGGAAACACCATATATTTT.

The chain has TRBV28 and TRBJ1-6; D possibly corresponds to TRBD1 (5 bases). The germline V and J ends were trimmed by 1 base and 4 bases, with 11 bases remaining between them. Germline lookup yields CDR1 MDHEN and CDR2 SYDVKM. The CDR3 loop spans 16 amino acids. CDR3 nucleotide sequence: TGTGCCAGCAGTTTATTGGGACCCTCTTATAATTCACCCCTCCACTTT. It yields the protein CASSLLGPSYNSPLHF.

V and J are TRBV6-5 and TRBJ1-2; TRBD1 aligns across 8 bases. The J segment lost 7 bases and the V segment lost 7 bases, leaving 11 bases of the junction unmatched. Germline V lookup: CDR1 MNHEY, CDR2 SVGAGI. CDR3 length equals 14 residues. The CDR3 here is CASIPHDRGSGYTF. In DNA, the CDR3 is TGTGCCAGCATACCTCATGACAGGGGTAGTGGCTACACCTTC.

J is TRBJ2-1 and V is TRBV19, with 7 bases lining up with TRBD2. CDR3 length: 13 amino acids. The V gene's germline CDR1 is LNHDA and CDR2 SQIVND (reference sequence). Trimming removed 3 bases from V and 9 bases from J; junction bases left unmatched: 5. The CDR3 loop reads CASSIDGRFEQFF. CDR3 nucleotides: TGTGCCAGTAGTATTGACGGGAGGTTTGAGCAGTTCTTC.

The chain links TRBV18 to TRBJ1-5; D is ambiguous. From germline, CDR1 is KGHSH and CDR2 LQKENI. The CDR3 has 16 amino acids. Trimming pared 6 bases from V and 1 base from J, leaving 16 bases between. The DNA of the CDR3 is TGTGCCAGCTCCCCCGGCCTCGGAGGGAGCAATCAGCCCCAGCATTTT. Protein product: CASSPGLGGSNQPQHF.

The CDR3 region is CAISESGLAGVSTDTQYF. DNA of the CDR3: TGTGCCATCAGTGAGTCGGGACTAGCGGGAGTTAGCACAGATACGCAGTATTTT. The chain recombines TRBV10-3 with TRBJ2-3, with TRBD2 identical over 14 bases. V shed 0 bases, J shed 0 bases, and the junction held 2 bases outside the gene matches. CDR3 length equals 18 residues. Per the germline V gene, CDR1 is ENHRY and CDR2 is SYGVKD.

The chain is built from TRBV7-2 and TRBJ2-2; D is unresolved. Trimming removed 3 bases at V and 1 base at J, with 6 bases between. CDR1 and CDR2 from the germline V gene are SGHTA and FQGNSA. The CDR3 sequence is 14 residues long. CDR3 region: CASSFQRNTGELFF. In DNA, the CDR3 is TGTGCCAGCAGCTTCCAGCGGAACACCGGGGAGCTGTTTTTT.

This chain uses TRBV2 with TRBJ1-6; D is unclear. Germline V lookup: CDR1 SNHLY, CDR2 FYNNEI. Trimming took 2 bases from V and 7 from J, leaving 9 bases between them. This CDR3 is built from 14 residues. DNA of the CDR3: TGTGCCAGCAGTGAAAGTTCACCCAATTCACCCCTCCACTTT. Amino acids: CASSESSPNSPLHF.

The rearrangement uses TRBV27 and TRBJ2-7; weak D call: TRBD1 (6 bases). CDR3 length: 13 residues. CDR1 is MNHEY, CDR2 SMNVEV, per germline (reference sequence). Trimming removed 4 bases from V and 5 bases from J, with 12 bases in between. The CDR3 sequence is CASSSNRVHEQYF. As DNA, the CDR3 is TGTGCCAGCAGTTCCAACAGGGTCCACGAGCAGTACTTC.